A selection of T cell receptor beta chains follows, all from one sample in a study of beta chain features in type 1 diabetes. The table came from immunoSEQ multiplex PCR; TCRdb's copy has only in-frame clones and leaves some out. The table shows some 110,000 clones, with around 15% occurring only once. The sequencing sample was made of central memory CD4+ T cells from blood. These receptors came from a man aged 25-45 years with type 1 diabetes. Both conserved end residues are part of each CDR3. A D gene is named only where the DNA matches it firmly. Expanded clones are given a class, and other clones once, few, many or no size at all.

clone_size,v_call,d_call,j_call,cdr3_aa,cdr3_nt
few,TRBV29-1,-,TRBJ2-7,CSVDEGRGSEQYF,TGCAGCGTTGACGAAGGGAGAGGGAGCGAGCAGTACTTC
-,TRBV27,-,TRBJ1-1,CASSSRANTEAFF,TGTGCCAGCAGTAGTAGGGCGAACACTGAAGCTTTCTTT
-,TRBV5-1,-,TRBJ2-3,CASSWDTSTDTQYF,TGCGCCAGCAGCTGGGACACCAGCACAGATACGCAGTATTTT
few,TRBV29-1,-,TRBJ1-2,CSDSSYGYTF,TGCAGCGACTCCTCCTATGGCTACACCTTC
few,TRBV15,-,TRBJ1-2,CATSKGEGLYGYTF,TGTGCCACCAGTAAAGGGGAGGGTCTCTATGGCTACACCTTC
-,TRBV7-2,-,TRBJ2-7,CASSTTQGEGEQYF,TGTGCCAGCAGCACTACCCAGGGGGAGGGCGAGCAGTACTTC
-,TRBV9,-,TRBJ1-2,CASTRRGGDGYTF,TGTGCCAGCACCCGCCGCGGGGGAGATGGCTACACCTTC
-,TRBV18,TRBD1,TRBJ2-7,CASSPDRGAHYEQYF,TGTGCCAGCTCACCAGACAGGGGAGCTCACTACGAGCAGTACTTC
many,TRBV29-1,TRBD2,TRBJ2-1,CSVGTSGGFNEQFF,TGCAGCGTAGGGACTAGCGGGGGGTTCAATGAGCAGTTCTTC
few,TRBV9,-,TRBJ1-2,CASSEANYGYTF,TGTGCCAGCAGCGAGGCGAACTATGGCTACACCTTC
few,TRBV11-2,-,TRBJ1-1,CASSLAGARMAGTEAFF,TGTGCCAGCAGCTTAGCCGGGGCCCGAATGGCCGGCACTGAAGCTTTCTTT
few,TRBV5-6,-,TRBJ2-4,CASSFRDMTKNIQYF,TGTGCCAGCAGCTTCCGGGACATGACCAAAAACATTCAGTACTTC
few,TRBV6-1,-,TRBJ1-6,CASSEESPRRGSPLHF,TGTGCCAGCAGTGAAGAGTCACCCCGGCGGGGTTCACCCCTCCACTTT
few,TRBV19,TRBD2,TRBJ2-1,CASSIQRGAYNEQFF,TGTGCCAGTAGTATCCAGCGGGGGGCCTACAATGAGCAGTTCTTC
-,TRBV6-6,TRBD2,TRBJ2-1,CASSRGGAAYNEQFF,TGTGCCAGCAGTCGCGGGGGGGCGGCCTACAATGAGCAGTTCTTC
-,TRBV27,-,TRBJ1-3,CASSLTSSGNTIYF,TGTGCCAGCAGTTTAACTAGCTCTGGAAACACCATATATTTT
-,TRBV5-1,TRBD1,TRBJ2-3,CASRWTGSTDTQYF,TGCGCCAGCAGATGGACAGGGAGCACAGATACGCAGTATTTT
-,TRBV28,-,TRBJ1-4,CASSLGQINEKLFF,TGTGCCAGCAGTTTAGGACAGATTAATGAAAAACTGTTTTTT
-,TRBV7-2,-,TRBJ2-1,CASSFVGNEQFF,TGTGCCAGCAGCTTTGTCGGGAATGAGCAGTTCTTC
few,TRBV4-3,-,TRBJ1-5,CASSQIRGDQPQHF,TGCGCCAGCAGCCAGATCAGGGGAGATCAGCCCCAGCATTTT
once,TRBV28,-,TRBJ2-7,CASSLYRDEQYF,TGTGCCAGCAGTTTATACAGGGATGAGCAGTACTTC
few,TRBV7-2,-,TRBJ1-2,CASSLDSRGAYGYTF,TGTGCCAGCAGCTTAGATTCACGAGGGGCCTATGGCTACACCTTC
-,TRBV6-1,TRBD1,TRBJ2-7,CASSVSGTGWDEQYF,TGTGCCAGCAGTGTCTCCGGGACAGGGTGGGACGAGCAGTACTTC
-,TRBV6-5,-,TRBJ2-7,CASSYSLGQNYEQYF,TGTGCCAGCAGTTACTCTCTCGGACAGAACTACGAGCAGTACTTC